The sequence of this T cell receptor beta chain was determined in a study of spatial heterogeneity in lung cancer. The CDR3 length is 15 residues. Germline V gives CDR1 SGHTA, CDR2 FQGNSA. Between the trimmed V and J ends, which lost 4 bases and 4 bases, there was a span of 16 bases. This clonotype turned up a few times. TCRdb independently ran MiXCR on the 5' RACE reads; one entry per CDR3 protein. The data hold around 87,000 distinct CDR3 sequences, with 9.5% to 15% observed a single time. The time point here: sample taken at primary tumor resection. The material was PBMCs, obtained at surgery. This rearrangement joins TRBV7-2 to TRBJ1-2; maybe TRBD1 (5 bases). The TCR sequence derives from a male donor with early-stage non-small cell lung cancer. CDR3 DNA: TGTGCCAGCAGCTCCGTCCGGGGGGTACTCTATGGCTACACCTTC. Translating gives CASSSVRGVLYGYTF. The whole variable domain, remainder taken from reference TRBV7-2 and TRBJ1-2, is GAGVSQSPSNKVTEKGKDVELRCDPISGHTALYWYRQSLGQGLEFLIYFQGNSAPDKSGLPSDRFSAERTGGSVSTLTIQRTQQEDSAVYLCASSSVRGVLYGYTFGSGTRLTVV.